This TCR beta chain was identified during a study of blood T cells in healthy people across ages. Primers used in a second PCR of roughly 6 to 11 cycles were a sample-barcoded 5' primer and a J-beta primer mix. TCRdb fed the 5' RACE reads into MiXCR, producing one record per CDR3 protein. The data hold 800,000 to 1,300,000 distinct CDR3 sequences, with 20% to 25% observed a single time. The amount of total RNA extracted per sample was at least 6 micrograms. CDR1 and CDR2 (germline): DFQATT, SNEGSKA (reference sequence). Trimming left V 6 bases short and J 2 bases short, with 10 bases between. The CDR3 covers 12 residues. This sample also belongs to another study, concerning T cells of mothers and their children. That work states: The authors detected no persistent microchimeric T cell clones.

The sequenced material came from blood. The rearrangement links TRBV20-1 to TRBJ1-2; D is uncertain. The origin of this receptor is a girl between 2 and 10 years old in good health. CDR3 bases: TGCAGTGCCCCGACGGCCAACTATGGCTACACCTTC. This encodes CSAPTANYGYTF.